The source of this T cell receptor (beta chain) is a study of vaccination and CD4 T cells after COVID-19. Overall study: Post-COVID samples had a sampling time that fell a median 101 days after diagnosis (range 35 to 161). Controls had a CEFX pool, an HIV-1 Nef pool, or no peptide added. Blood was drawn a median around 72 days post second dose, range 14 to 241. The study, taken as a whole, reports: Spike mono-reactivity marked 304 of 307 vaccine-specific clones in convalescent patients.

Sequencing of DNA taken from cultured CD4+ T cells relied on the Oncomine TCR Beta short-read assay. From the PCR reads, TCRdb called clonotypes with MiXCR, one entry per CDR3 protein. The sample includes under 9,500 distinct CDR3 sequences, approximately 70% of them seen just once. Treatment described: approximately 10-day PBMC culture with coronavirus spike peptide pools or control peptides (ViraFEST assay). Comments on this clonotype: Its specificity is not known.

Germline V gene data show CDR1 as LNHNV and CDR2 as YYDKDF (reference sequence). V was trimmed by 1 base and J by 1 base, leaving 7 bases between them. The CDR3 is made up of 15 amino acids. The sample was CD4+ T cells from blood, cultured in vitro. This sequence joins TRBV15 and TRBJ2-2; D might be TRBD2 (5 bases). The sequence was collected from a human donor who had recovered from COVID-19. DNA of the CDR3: TGTGCCACCAGCAGAGCCCGGGAGAACACCGGGGAGCTGTTTTTT. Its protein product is CATSRARENTGELFF.